The rows below give T cell receptor beta chains drawn from one sample of a study of response to subunit inactivated influenza vaccine. Each CDR3 protein is one row after TCRdb ran MiXCR on the RT-PCR reads. The data contain more than 550,000 distinct CDR3 sequences, approximately 10% of them seen just once; the ten biggest clones take up approximately 11%. Another study also made use of these data, one on T cells expressing NK-cell markers.

The sequencing used PBMCs from blood, collected on the day of vaccination. These receptor sequences come from a man aged 50-60 years who received an inactivated influenza vaccine. The CDR3 runs from the conserved cysteine through the conserved F or W. D genes are given only for firm matches. Not every row has a clone size; where given, it reads once, few, many or a size class.

D gene: TRBD1
V gene: TRBV12-3/TRBV12-4
clone size: few
J gene: TRBJ2-6
CDR3 DNA: TGTGCCAGCACCTTCCGGGACAGGGTGTTATCTGGGGCCAACGTCCTGACTTTC
CDR3 protein: CASTFRDRVLSGANVLTF

D gene: -
V gene: TRBV6-2/TRBV6-3
clone size: -
J gene: TRBJ1-3
CDR3 DNA: TGTGCCAGCAGTTACTCCGGAGGAAACACCATATATTTT
CDR3 protein: CASSYSGGNTIYF

D gene: -
V gene: TRBV24-1
clone size: -
J gene: TRBJ1-5
CDR3 DNA: TGTGCCACCAGTGCTAACCAGGGGAAGGGCAATCAGCCCCAGCATTTT
CDR3 protein: CATSANQGKGNQPQHF

D gene: -
V gene: TRBV7-7
clone size: -
J gene: TRBJ2-2
CDR3 DNA: TGTGCTACGGGACACCTTATGGAAGCCGGGGAGCTGTTTTTT
CDR3 protein: CATGHLMEAGELFF

D gene: -
V gene: TRBV4-2
clone size: -
J gene: TRBJ2-7
CDR3 DNA: TGTGCCAGCAGCCAAGTTATAGAGCGGTCCTACGAGCAGTACTTC
CDR3 protein: CASSQVIERSYEQYF

D gene: -
V gene: TRBV29-1
clone size: -
J gene: TRBJ1-3
CDR3 DNA: TGCAGCGTTCTGGATGGGTTCTCTGGAAACACCATATATTTT
CDR3 protein: CSVLDGFSGNTIYF

D gene: -
V gene: TRBV14
clone size: many
J gene: TRBJ1-6
CDR3 DNA: TGTGCCAGCAGCCCCAAAAGGGGGTATAATTCACCCCTCCACTTT
CDR3 protein: CASSPKRGYNSPLHF

D gene: TRBD1
V gene: TRBV4-2
clone size: -
J gene: TRBJ1-2
CDR3 DNA: TGTGCCAGCAGCCAGTTGGGGCAGGGGGGAGTCGGCTACACCTTC
CDR3 protein: CASSQLGQGGVGYTF

D gene: -
V gene: TRBV10-3
clone size: few
J gene: TRBJ1-1
CDR3 DNA: TGTGCCACAGGGCAGGGCACTGAAGCTTTCTTT
CDR3 protein: CATGQGTEAFF

D gene: TRBD1
V gene: TRBV12-3/TRBV12-4
clone size: few
J gene: TRBJ2-5
CDR3 DNA: TGTGCCAGCAGTTCCGGACAGGGAGTCCAAGAGACCCAGTACTTC
CDR3 protein: CASSSGQGVQETQYF

D gene: -
V gene: TRBV19
clone size: few
J gene: TRBJ1-4
CDR3 DNA: TGTGCCAGTAGGATACAGGTATCCAATGAAAAACTGTTTTTT
CDR3 protein: CASRIQVSNEKLFF

D gene: -
V gene: TRBV20-1
clone size: -
J gene: TRBJ1-2
CDR3 DNA: TGCAGTGCTAGAGATCGAGGGGCCAAGGGGCATGGCTACACCTTC
CDR3 protein: CSARDRGAKGHGYTF

D gene: TRBD1
V gene: TRBV3-1
clone size: few
J gene: TRBJ1-1
CDR3 DNA: TGTGCCAGCAGCCTTCGGACAGGCCACACTGAAGCTTTCTTT
CDR3 protein: CASSLRTGHTEAFF

D gene: -
V gene: TRBV14
clone size: few
J gene: TRBJ1-2
CDR3 DNA: TGTGCCAGCAGCCAATTACGGGGGGCTATTGGCTACACCTTC
CDR3 protein: CASSQLRGAIGYTF

D gene: -
V gene: TRBV12-3/TRBV12-4
clone size: many
J gene: TRBJ2-5
CDR3 DNA: TGTGCCAGCAGTTTTAGGGGGGGGACCCAGTACTTC
CDR3 protein: CASSFRGGTQYF

D gene: -
V gene: TRBV11-2
clone size: -
J gene: TRBJ2-7
CDR3 DNA: TGTGCCAGCAGCTCAGAACCCTCTAGCCGAGCATTCTACGAGCAGTACTTC
CDR3 protein: CASSSEPSSRAFYEQYF

D gene: -
V gene: TRBV6-5
clone size: few
J gene: TRBJ1-1
CDR3 DNA: TGTGCCAGCAGTTATGGGGGGGGGTACACTGAAGCTTTCTTT
CDR3 protein: CASSYGGGYTEAFF

D gene: TRBD1
V gene: TRBV2
clone size: -
J gene: TRBJ1-2
CDR3 DNA: TGTGCCAGCGAACAGGGGGCGTCGTATGGCTACACCTTC
CDR3 protein: CASEQGASYGYTF

D gene: TRBD2
V gene: TRBV20-1
clone size: -
J gene: TRBJ2-1
CDR3 DNA: TGCAGTGCTGACCTCGCAGCGGGAGCCAATGAGCAGTTCTTC
CDR3 protein: CSADLAAGANEQFF

D gene: -
V gene: TRBV15
clone size: few
J gene: TRBJ2-3
CDR3 DNA: TGTGCCACCAGGACCGAGGATACGCAGTATTTT
CDR3 protein: CATRTEDTQYF

D gene: -
V gene: TRBV5-1
clone size: -
J gene: TRBJ2-1
CDR3 DNA: TGCGCCAGCAGGGCTACGAGGGGTGAGCAGTTCTTC
CDR3 protein: CASRATRGEQFF

D gene: -
V gene: TRBV20-1
clone size: -
J gene: TRBJ2-5
CDR3 DNA: TGCAGTGCTAGTCTATTTTCCCAAGAGACCCAGTACTTC
CDR3 protein: CSASLFSQETQYF

D gene: -
V gene: TRBV19
clone size: many
J gene: TRBJ2-1
CDR3 DNA: TGTGCCAGTAGTATACAGACGCTACCCTTAAATGAGCAGTTCTTC
CDR3 protein: CASSIQTLPLNEQFF

D gene: -
V gene: TRBV5-1
clone size: many
J gene: TRBJ1-1
CDR3 DNA: TGCGCCAGCAGCGCCACCGGAGGGGTGGCCACTGAAGCTTTCTTT
CDR3 protein: CASSATGGVATEAFF

D gene: TRBD2
V gene: TRBV27
clone size: -
J gene: TRBJ2-1
CDR3 DNA: TGTGCCAGCCGATTCCGACTAGCGGCGTCCTACAATGAGCAGTTCTTC
CDR3 protein: CASRFRLAASYNEQFF

D gene: -
V gene: TRBV5-1
clone size: many
J gene: TRBJ2-1
CDR3 DNA: TGCGCCAGCAGCTTGGGGTCGATCTTGGGCAATGAGCAGTTCTTC
CDR3 protein: CASSLGSILGNEQFF